This TCR beta chain originates from a study of T cell responses to AZD1222 COVID-19 vaccine. J gave up 5 bases and V 5 bases, and 5 bases lay outside the gene matches. The CDR3 runs 16 residues. CDR1 is SGHDT and CDR2 is YYEEEE in the germline V gene. Assay used: immunoSEQ multiplex PCR; TCRdb lists only in-frame clones, some missing. Of some 150,000 clones listed, roughly 90% are singletons. The sequence came from an adult who received the AZD1222 COVID-19 vaccine. This sequence joins TRBV5-6 and TRBJ1-6, with 12 bases fitting TRBD1. The specimen was peripheral blood, collected 28 days after the second AZD1222 dose. CDR3 amino acids: CASRGTGGENNSPLHF. As DNA, the CDR3 is TGTGCCAGCAGAGGGACAGGGGGCGAGAATAATTCACCCCTCCACTTT.